The next 21 T cell receptor beta chains were all read from a single sample in a study of T cell responses to AZD1222 COVID-19 vaccine. Data came from immunoSEQ multiplex PCR; TCRdb stores just in-frame clones and leaves some out. The data contain 100,000 to 150,000 clones, roughly 93% of them singletons. This sample comprised peripheral blood, obtained 28 days after the second AZD1222 dose. Every receptor here comes from an adult who received the AZD1222 COVID-19 vaccine.

The gene calls are TRBV4-1 and TRBJ1-3, with D possibly TRBD1 on 6 matching bases. V lost 3 bases to trimming and J lost 0 bases, with 15 bases between them. Germline V gives CDR1 MGHRA, CDR2 YSYEKL. The CDR3 runs to 17 residues. This CDR3 reads CASSQKQGFASGNTIYF. The CDR3 DNA reads TGCGCCAGCAGCCAGAAGCAGGGGTTCGCCTCTGGAAACACCATATATTTT.

CDR3: CASSTGTPYEQYF. In DNA, the CDR3 is TGTGCCAGCAGCACGGGGACTCCCTACGAGCAGTACTTC. The chain has TRBV11-2 and TRBJ2-7; D possibly corresponds to TRBD2 (6 bases). This CDR3 has 13 amino acids. V shed 5 bases and J shed 2 bases, with 10 bases lying between them. Germline V gene data show CDR1 as SGHAT and CDR2 as FQNNGV. The full variable domain, with the rest looked up from reference TRBV11-2 and TRBJ2-7, is EAGVAQSPRYKIIEKRQSVAFWCNPISGHATLYWYQQILGQGPKLLIQFQNNGVVDDSQLPKDRFSAERLKGVDSTLKIQPAKLEDSAVYLCASSTGTPYEQYFGPGTRLTVT.

As DNA, the CDR3 is TGTGCCAGCAGCTATGATCCCCAGGACAATGAAGCTTTCTTT. Amino acid sequence: CASSYDPQDNEAFF. The chain carries TRBV7-3 and TRBJ1-1; TRBD1 might be the D (5 bases). Trimming left V 4 bases short and J 7 bases short, with 16 bases between. This CDR3 is built from 14 residues. The germline CDR1 and CDR2 sequences are SGHTA and FQGTGA.

The J gene is TRBJ1-1, the V gene TRBV7-8, with D maybe TRBD1 (5 bases). This CDR3 comprises 14 residues. Germline CDR1 SGHVS, CDR2 FQNEAQ. Trimming left V 5 bases short and J 1 base short, with 11 bases between. The DNA of the CDR3 is TGTGCCAGCAGCCCATGGGGGGGGAACACTGAAGCTTTCTTT. This codes for CASSPWGGNTEAFF.

Only one count was recorded for this clone. The chain uses TRBV4-1 and TRBJ1-5; no reliable D call. The CDR3 is 13 residues long. Trimming left V 4 bases short and J 5 bases short, with 9 bases between. CDR1 and CDR2 from the germline V gene are MGHRA and YSYEKL. The CDR3: CASSPRTDQPQHF. DNA for the CDR3: TGCGCCAGCAGCCCACGGACGGATCAGCCCCAGCATTTT.

The J gene is TRBJ1-6, the V gene TRBV6-1, with a possible D match to TRBD1 (5 bases). Germline values: CDR1 MNHNS, CDR2 SASEGT. This CDR3 region has 15 residues. The ends were cut back, 2 bases at V and 10 bases at J, with 15 bases in the middle. The CDR3 DNA follows: TGTGCCAGCAGTGAACTGGGCAGGGCAGAATCACCCCTCCACTTT. Protein: CASSELGRAESPLHF.

This chain links TRBV3-1 (or the pseudogene TRBV3-2) with TRBJ1-2; D is ambiguous. Deletions cut 6 bases from V and 0 bases from J, with 11 bases between. The CDR3 runs 14 residues. Germline V CDR1 and CDR2: LGHDT, YNNKEL (reference sequence). The CDR3 DNA reads as TGTGCCAGCAGGTCGGGGAGGGCTAACTATGGCTACACCTTC. This translates into CASRSGRANYGYTF.

Here the CDR3 DNA reads TGTGCCAGCAGTTTAAGGGCACTTAGCAATCAGCCCCAGCATTTT. Its protein product is CASSLRALSNQPQHF. The chain is built from TRBV28 and TRBJ1-5, with D uncertain. Per the germline V gene, CDR1 is MDHEN and CDR2 is SYDVKM. V dropped 2 bases and J dropped 0 bases, with 8 bases sitting between them. The CDR3 sequence is 15 residues long.

The chain uses TRBV2 and TRBJ2-1, with a possible D match to TRBD2 (6 bases). CDR1 is SNHLY and CDR2 is FYNNEI in the germline V gene. V was pared by 6 bases and J by 0 bases, with 9 bases between. This CDR3 spans 14 amino acids. CDR3 residues: CASSPGSSYNEQFF. DNA of the CDR3: TGTGCCAGCAGCCCCGGGAGCTCCTACAATGAGCAGTTCTTC.

The chain employs TRBV6-5 and TRBJ1-2, with 7 positions matching TRBD1. The J segment lost 9 bases and the V segment lost 2 bases, leaving 9 bases of the junction unmatched. CDR3 size: 14 residues. CDR1 and CDR2 from the germline V gene are MNHEY and SVGAGI. CDR3 residues: CASSYDDRVVSYTF. CDR3 DNA sequence: TGTGCCAGCAGTTACGATGACAGGGTAGTTAGCTACACCTTC.

This clone has just one count. The chain employs TRBV7-8 and TRBJ2-4; D ambiguous. V was clipped by 5 bases and J by 1 base, with 9 bases between them. The length of the CDR3 is 14 residues. CDR1 is SGHVS, CDR2 FQNEAQ, per germline. The CDR3 region is CASSPLRAKNIQYF. The DNA for the CDR3 is TGTGCCAGCAGCCCCCTACGGGCCAAAAACATTCAGTACTTC. The full variable domain, completed using reference TRBV7-8 and TRBJ2-4, is GAGVSQSPRYKVAKRGQDVALRCDPISGHVSLFWYQQALGQGPEFLTYFQNEAQLDKSGLPSDRFFAERPEGSVSTLKIQRTQQEDSAVYLCASSPLRAKNIQYFGAGTRLSVL.

The CDR3 here is CASSSGTGSTDTQYF. The CDR3 coding sequence is TGCGCCAGCAGCTCTGGGACAGGGAGTACAGATACGCAGTATTTT. The chain couples TRBV5-1 to TRBJ2-3; 9 bases align to TRBD1. The V segment lost 3 bases and the J segment 3 bases; nucleotides outside the gene matches: 5. CDR1 is SGHRS, CDR2 YFSETQ, per germline. The CDR3 contains 15 residues.

This chain uses TRBV5-5 with TRBJ1-6; D not certain. CDR3 length: 13 amino acids. Deletions cut 4 bases from V and 9 bases from J, with 11 bases between. Germline V gene data show CDR1 as SGHKS and CDR2 as YYEKEE (reference sequence). The CDR3 reads CASSRPIGSPLHF. CDR3 bases: TGTGCCAGCAGCCGCCCGATAGGTTCACCCCTCCACTTT.

This clone appeared a single time. CDR3 coding DNA: TGTGCCAGCAGCTGGGGGACTAGCGGGAACAATGAGCAGTTCTTC. It codes for CASSWGTSGNNEQFF. The chain employs TRBV5-6 and TRBJ2-1, with 13 nucleotides matching TRBD2. From germline, CDR1 is SGHDT and CDR2 YYEEEE. V shed 3 bases and J 5 bases; nucleotides not matched to a gene: 2. CDR3 length: 15 amino acids.

This clone was counted a few times. The chain combines TRBV6-5 with TRBJ2-7; 8 positions match TRBD2. Germline V gene data show CDR1 as MNHEY and CDR2 as SVGAGI. J lost 0 bases, V lost 11 bases, and 3 bases had no gene match. This CDR3 is 12 amino acids long. The CDR3, as DNA: TGTGCCTCTAGCGGGTCCTCCTACGAGCAGTACTTC. Amino acids: CASSGSSYEQYF.

The rearrangement uses TRBV5-5 and TRBJ2-7; D is uncertain. This CDR3 is built from 14 residues. Germline assignment: CDR1 SGHKS and CDR2 YYEKEE (reference sequence). V lost 4 bases to trimming and J lost 3 bases, with 14 bases between them. Here the CDR3 reads CASSHRAANYEQYF. In DNA form, the CDR3 reads TGTGCCAGCAGCCACCGGGCAGCGAACTACGAGCAGTACTTC.

The chain combines TRBV5-1 with TRBJ2-7; no clear D. V gave up 3 bases and J gave up 1 base, with 8 bases separating them. Germline assignment: CDR1 SGHRS and CDR2 YFSETQ. The CDR3 runs 13 residues. The CDR3 DNA follows: TGCGCCAGCAGCTCGGTCCCATCCTACGAGCAGTACTTC. Amino acids: CASSSVPSYEQYF.

The genes are TRBV12-3 or TRBV12-4 and TRBJ1-5; D is ambiguous. Trimming removed 2 bases from V and 3 bases from J, with 5 bases in between. The length of the CDR3 is 13 residues. CDR3 region: CASSLLINQPQHF. The DNA for the CDR3 is TGTGCCAGCAGTTTACTAATCAATCAGCCCCAGCATTTT.

This rearrangement joins TRBV12-3 or TRBV12-4 to TRBJ1-3; D not certain. With 10 bases removed from V and 0 bases from J, the gap between germline ends came to 7 bases. CDR3 size: 12 residues. The CDR3 loop reads CATCNSGNTIYF. In DNA form, the CDR3 reads TGTGCCACCTGCAACTCTGGAAACACCATATATTTT.

The chain joins TRBV6-5 to TRBJ2-1, with a weak D call TRBD2 (6 bases). The germline V gene encodes CDR1 MNHEY and CDR2 SVGAGI. V dropped 6 bases and J dropped 10 bases, with 16 bases sitting between them. The CDR3 totals 13 residues. CDR3 nucleotides: TGTGCCAGCAGCCCGGGACTCCTCAGGGAGCAGTTCTTC. Translating it yields CASSPGLLREQFF.

The V and J genes are TRBV5-6 and TRBJ2-1; no reliable D call. Per germline, CDR1 SGHDT and CDR2 YYEEEE. The CDR3 sequence is 12 residues long. Trimming cost V 3 bases and J 7 bases, with 8 bases left between them. CDR3 bases: TGTGCCAGCAGCTCGGACCGGAATGAGCAGTTCTTC. Protein: CASSSDRNEQFF.